This T cell receptor beta chain was sequenced in a study of blood T cell repertoires in COVID-19. Study in general: Whether acute or convalescent, the COVID-19 samples came from the United States, Italy and Spain. Sample material is recorded as cDNA or gDNA derived from T cells, B-cell-depleted T cells, or PBMCs.

The V end was cut by 5 bases, the J end by 6 bases, with 9 bases between. Germline-derived CDR1 and CDR2 are SGHVS and FQNEAQ. The CDR3 runs 12 residues. In the original analysis: Estimation of nucleated cell counts was performed using reference gene primer amplification. Assay: immunoSEQ multiplex PCR; the TCRdb copy retains only in-frame clones and omits some. V, J and clone size were drawn from that table, and D and trimming were deduced from the DNA. The sample consists of approximately 220,000 clones, more than 75% of them appearing once. The chain couples TRBV7-8 to TRBJ2-3; TRBD1 is a possible D gene (5 bases). Sample: peripheral blood. This sequence originates from a man between 60 and 70 years old with acute or convalescent COVID-19. CDR3 DNA: TGTGCCAGCAGCCTAAAGGGGGATACGCAGTATTTT. Translating it yields CASSLKGDTQYF.